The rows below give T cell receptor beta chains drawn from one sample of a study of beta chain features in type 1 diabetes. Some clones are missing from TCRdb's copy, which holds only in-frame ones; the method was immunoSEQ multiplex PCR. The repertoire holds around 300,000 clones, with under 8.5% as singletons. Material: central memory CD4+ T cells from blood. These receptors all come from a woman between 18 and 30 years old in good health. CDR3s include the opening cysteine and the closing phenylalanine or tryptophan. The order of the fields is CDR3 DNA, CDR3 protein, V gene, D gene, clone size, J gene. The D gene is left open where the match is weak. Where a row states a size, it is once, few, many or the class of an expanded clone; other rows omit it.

DNA: TGTGCCAGCAGCTTAGTGGGCGGCAGCCGGGGCCTTCAGTACTTC; CDR3: CASSLVGGSRGLQYF; V: TRBV11-3; D: .; size: few; J: TRBJ2-4
DNA: TGCAGCGTTTGGCAGGGTGGGACCGGGGAGCTGTTTTTT; CDR3: CSVWQGGTGELFF; V: TRBV29-1; D: .; size: .; J: TRBJ2-2
DNA: TGTGCCAGCAGAGTGGGACAGGGGGTCTATGGCTACACCTTC; CDR3: CASRVGQGVYGYTF; V: TRBV6-5; D: TRBD1; size: few; J: TRBJ1-2
DNA: TGTGCCATCTGTGGAGGGGCCCAAGAGACCCAGTACTTC; CDR3: CAICGGAQETQYF; V: TRBV10-3; D: .; size: .; J: TRBJ2-5
DNA: TGCGCCAGCAGCCAGGGGAAGACCACAGATACGCAGTATTTT; CDR3: CASSQGKTTDTQYF; V: TRBV4-3; D: .; size: many; J: TRBJ2-3
DNA: TGTGCCAGCAGTTACCCCCTCCGGGACGAGCAGTACTTC; CDR3: CASSYPLRDEQYF; V: TRBV6-7; D: .; size: .; J: TRBJ2-7
DNA: TGTGCCAGCACCGATACAGGGTACTCTCGGGCTTTCTTT; CDR3: CASTDTGYSRAFF; V: TRBV6-1; D: .; size: few; J: TRBJ1-1
DNA: TGCGCCAGCAGCTCGGGACAGGGCAATGAGCAGTTCTTC; CDR3: CASSSGQGNEQFF; V: TRBV5-1; D: TRBD1; size: .; J: TRBJ2-1
DNA: TGCGCCAGCAGTCAATGGGGGTTTACAGGGGGCTTCGAGCAGCCCCAGCATTTT; CDR3: CASSQWGFTGGFEQPQHF; V: TRBV23-1; D: TRBD1; size: .; J: TRBJ1-5
DNA: TGTGCCATCAGAGATTTTCCTAGCGGCGCCTACAATGAGCAGTTCTTC; CDR3: CAIRDFPSGAYNEQFF; V: TRBV10-3; D: TRBD2; size: .; J: TRBJ2-1
DNA: TGTGCCAGCAGTTACGGGGCGAGCTCCTACAATGAGCAGTTCTTC; CDR3: CASSYGASSYNEQFF; V: TRBV6-5; D: .; size: few; J: TRBJ2-1
DNA: TGTGCCAGCAGTAAACAGACAACTAATGAAAAACTGTTTTTT; CDR3: CASSKQTTNEKLFF; V: TRBV5-4; D: .; size: few; J: TRBJ1-4
DNA: TGCGCCAGCAGCCTCACCGGGACAGGGTATTTTCATGAGCAGTTCTTC; CDR3: CASSLTGTGYFHEQFF; V: TRBV5-1; D: TRBD1; size: .; J: TRBJ2-1
DNA: TGTGCCAGCAGCGTAGGGGGGTCCGCCTCCTACAATGAGCAGTTCTTC; CDR3: CASSVGGSASYNEQFF; V: TRBV9; D: .; size: many; J: TRBJ2-1
DNA: TGTGCCGTCCATGGGGGATCGGGCACCGGGGAGCTGTTTTTT; CDR3: CAVHGGSGTGELFF; V: TRBV6-5; D: .; size: many; J: TRBJ2-2
DNA: TGTGCCAGCAGCCAAAGGTTGAGAGCTTCCGGGACTAGCGGGTTTAGCTCCTACAATGAGCAGTTCTTC; CDR3: CASSQRLRASGTSGFSSYNEQFF; V: TRBV14; D: TRBD2; size: .; J: TRBJ2-1
DNA: TGTGCCAGCAGCTTTGGTTCGGGTAACTATGGCTACACCTTC; CDR3: CASSFGSGNYGYTF; V: TRBV5-6; D: .; size: .; J: TRBJ1-2
DNA: TGTGCCAGCAGCCTCCGGCGACTAGCGGGGGCTCTTCAAGAGACCCAGTACTTC; CDR3: CASSLRRLAGALQETQYF; V: TRBV28; D: TRBD2; size: .; J: TRBJ2-5